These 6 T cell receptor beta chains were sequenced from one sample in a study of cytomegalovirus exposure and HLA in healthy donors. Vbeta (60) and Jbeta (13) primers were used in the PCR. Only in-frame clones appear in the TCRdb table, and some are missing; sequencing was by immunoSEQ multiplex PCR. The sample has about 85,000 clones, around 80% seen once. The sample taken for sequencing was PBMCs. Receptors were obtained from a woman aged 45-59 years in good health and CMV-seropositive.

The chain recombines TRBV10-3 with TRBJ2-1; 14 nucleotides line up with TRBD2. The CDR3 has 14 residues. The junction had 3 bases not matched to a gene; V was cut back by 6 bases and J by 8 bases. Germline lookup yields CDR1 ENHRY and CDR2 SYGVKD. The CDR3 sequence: CAIRTSGGGDEQFF. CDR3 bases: TGTGCCATCAGGACTAGCGGGGGGGGAGATGAGCAGTTCTTC.

The CDR3 sequence is CASSEGPLNSNQPQHF. DNA for the CDR3: TGTGCCAGCAGTGAAGGGCCTCTCAATAGCAATCAGCCCCAGCATTTT. V usage is TRBV2 and J usage is TRBJ1-5, with D hard to call. V was cut by 1 base and J by 0 bases, with 10 bases left in between. This CDR3 comprises 16 residues. The V gene's germline CDR1 is SNHLY and CDR2 FYNNEI.

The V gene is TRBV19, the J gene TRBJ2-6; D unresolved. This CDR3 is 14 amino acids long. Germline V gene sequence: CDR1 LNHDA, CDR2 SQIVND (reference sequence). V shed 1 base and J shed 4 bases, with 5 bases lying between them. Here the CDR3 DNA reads TGTGCCAGTAGTATAGGGGCCGGGGCCAACGTCCTGACTTTC. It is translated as CASSIGAGANVLTF.

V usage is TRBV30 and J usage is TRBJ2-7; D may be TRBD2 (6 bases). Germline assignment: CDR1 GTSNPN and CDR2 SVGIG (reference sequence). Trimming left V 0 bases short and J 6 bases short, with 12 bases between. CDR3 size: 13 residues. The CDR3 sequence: CAWSVTGVSEQYV. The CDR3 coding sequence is TGTGCCTGGAGTGTGACGGGAGTATCCGAGCAGTACGTC.

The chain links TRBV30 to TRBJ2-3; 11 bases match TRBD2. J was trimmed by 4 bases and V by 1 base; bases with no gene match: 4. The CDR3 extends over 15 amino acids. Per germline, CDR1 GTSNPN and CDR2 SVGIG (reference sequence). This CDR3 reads CAWSALAGVSDTQYF. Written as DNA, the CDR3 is TGTGCCTGGAGTGCACTAGCGGGAGTGTCAGATACGCAGTATTTT.

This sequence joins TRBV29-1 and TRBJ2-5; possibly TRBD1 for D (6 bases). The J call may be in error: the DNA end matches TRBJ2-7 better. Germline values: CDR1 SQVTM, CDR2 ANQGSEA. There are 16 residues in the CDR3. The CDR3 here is CSVELFGGVATYEQYF. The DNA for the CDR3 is TGCAGCGTTGAACTATTTGGGGGCGTAGCTACCTACGAGCAGTACTTC.